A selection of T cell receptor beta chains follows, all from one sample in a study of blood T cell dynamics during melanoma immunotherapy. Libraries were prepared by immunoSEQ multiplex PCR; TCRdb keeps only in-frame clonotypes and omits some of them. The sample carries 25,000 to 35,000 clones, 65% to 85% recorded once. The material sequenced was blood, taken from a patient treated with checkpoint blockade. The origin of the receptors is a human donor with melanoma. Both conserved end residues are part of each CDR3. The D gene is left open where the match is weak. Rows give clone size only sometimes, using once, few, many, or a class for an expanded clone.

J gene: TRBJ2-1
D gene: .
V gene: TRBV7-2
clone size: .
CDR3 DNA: TGTGCCAGCATAAGGAAACCCACCAATGAGCAGTTCTTC
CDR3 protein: CASIRKPTNEQFF

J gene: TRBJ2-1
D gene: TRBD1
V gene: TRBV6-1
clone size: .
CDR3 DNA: TGTGCCAGCAGCTTACCGGGACAGGGTTACAATGAGCAGTTCTTC
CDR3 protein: CASSLPGQGYNEQFF

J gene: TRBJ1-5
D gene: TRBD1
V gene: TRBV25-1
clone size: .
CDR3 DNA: TGTGCCAGCAGTGATGGACAGGGGGTTAACAATCAGCCCCAGCATTTT
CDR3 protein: CASSDGQGVNNQPQHF

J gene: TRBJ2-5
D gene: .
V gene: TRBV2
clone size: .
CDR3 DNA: TGTGCCAGCAGGGGGGGGCCGAACTCGGGAGAGACCCAGTACTTC
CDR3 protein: CASRGGPNSGETQYF

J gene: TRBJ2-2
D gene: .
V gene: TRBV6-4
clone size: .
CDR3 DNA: TGTGCCAGTTCGGACCGTACGAACACCGGGGAGCTGTTTTTT
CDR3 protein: CASSDRTNTGELFF

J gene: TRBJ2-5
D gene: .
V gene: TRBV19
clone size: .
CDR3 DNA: TGTGCCAGTAGTCCCCGGGGAAGCGGGGAGACCCAGTACTTC
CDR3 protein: CASSPRGSGETQYF

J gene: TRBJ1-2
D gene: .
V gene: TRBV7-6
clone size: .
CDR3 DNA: TGTGCCAGCAGCTTAGAGGCAGCTTCTAACTATGGCTACACCTTC
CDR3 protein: CASSLEAASNYGYTF

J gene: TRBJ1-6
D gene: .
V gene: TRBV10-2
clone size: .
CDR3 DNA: TGCGCCAGCAGTGATACCGGGACTCTAAATTCACCCCTCCACTTT
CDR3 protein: CASSDTGTLNSPLHF

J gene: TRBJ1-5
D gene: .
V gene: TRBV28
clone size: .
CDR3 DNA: TGTGCCAGCAGCTGGGGGCAGGCGATCAATCAGCCCCAGCATTTT
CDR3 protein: CASSWGQAINQPQHF

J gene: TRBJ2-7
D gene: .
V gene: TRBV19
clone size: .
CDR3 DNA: TGTGCCAGTAGTATCGGACAGACCTCCTACGAGCAGTACTTC
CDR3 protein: CASSIGQTSYEQYF

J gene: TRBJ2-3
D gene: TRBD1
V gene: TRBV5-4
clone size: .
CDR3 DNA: TGTGCCAGCAGCCAGACAGGGTCCCCAGATACGCAGTATTTT
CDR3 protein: CASSQTGSPDTQYF

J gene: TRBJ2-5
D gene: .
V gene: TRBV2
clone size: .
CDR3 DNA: TGTGCCAGCAGTGAATGGAGGGATGGAGAGACCCAGTACTTC
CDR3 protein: CASSEWRDGETQYF

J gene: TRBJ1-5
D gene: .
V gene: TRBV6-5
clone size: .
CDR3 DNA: TGTGCCAGCAGTCCGGGCTACCAGGGCAATCAGCCCCAGCATTTT
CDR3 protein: CASSPGYQGNQPQHF

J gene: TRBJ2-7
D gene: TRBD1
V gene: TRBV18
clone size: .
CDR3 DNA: TGTGCCAGCTCAATGACAGGGCTCTCCTACGAGCAGTACTTC
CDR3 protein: CASSMTGLSYEQYF

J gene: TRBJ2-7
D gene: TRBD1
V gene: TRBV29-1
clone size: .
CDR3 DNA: TGCAGCGTTGAAGGGGACAGGGGTTTCCACGAGCAGTACTTC
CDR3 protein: CSVEGDRGFHEQYF

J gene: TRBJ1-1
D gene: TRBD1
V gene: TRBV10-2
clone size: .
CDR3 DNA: TGCGCCAGCGGACAGGTGAACACTGAAGCTTTCTTT
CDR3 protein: CASGQVNTEAFF

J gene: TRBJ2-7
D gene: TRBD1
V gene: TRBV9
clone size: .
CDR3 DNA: TGTGCCAGCAGCATCCGGACAGGGGACGGCGAGCAGTACTTC
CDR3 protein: CASSIRTGDGEQYF

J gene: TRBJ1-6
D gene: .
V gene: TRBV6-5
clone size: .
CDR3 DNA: TGTGCCAGTGCCTCGGGTAGATCCGGATATTCACCCCTCCACTTT
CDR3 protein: CASASGRSGYSPLHF

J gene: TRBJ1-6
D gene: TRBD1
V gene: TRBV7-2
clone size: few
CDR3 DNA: TGTGCCAGCAGCCGGACAGGGGATAATTCACCCCTCCACTTT
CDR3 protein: CASSRTGDNSPLHF

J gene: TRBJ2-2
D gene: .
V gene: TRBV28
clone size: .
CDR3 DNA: TGTGCCAGCAGAACTACAGGGAACACCGGGGAGCTGTTTTTT
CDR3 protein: CASRTTGNTGELFF

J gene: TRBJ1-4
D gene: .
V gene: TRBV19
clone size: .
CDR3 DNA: TGTGCCAGTAGTATACGGGAGGCCGGGAATGAAAAACTGTTTTTT
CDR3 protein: CASSIREAGNEKLFF

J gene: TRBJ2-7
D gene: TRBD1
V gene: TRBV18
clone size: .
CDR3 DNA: TGTGCCAGCTCATACGACAGGGACTCCTACGAGCAGTACTTC
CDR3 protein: CASSYDRDSYEQYF

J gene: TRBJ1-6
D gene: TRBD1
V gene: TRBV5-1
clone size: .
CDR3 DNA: TGCGCCAGCAGCTTGAGGGACAGGGCGGCCGAATTAACTTCACCCCTCCACTTT
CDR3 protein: CASSLRDRAAELTSPLHF

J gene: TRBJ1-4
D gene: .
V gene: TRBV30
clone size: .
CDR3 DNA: TGTGCCTGGAGTCCGGGGACGGCTCTAGAAAAACTGTTTTTT
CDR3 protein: CAWSPGTALEKLFF

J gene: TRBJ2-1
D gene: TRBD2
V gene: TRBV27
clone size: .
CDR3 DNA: TGTGCCAGCAGTTTCGGGACTAGCGGGAGAAGCGCCTACAATGAGCAGTTCTTC
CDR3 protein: CASSFGTSGRSAYNEQFF

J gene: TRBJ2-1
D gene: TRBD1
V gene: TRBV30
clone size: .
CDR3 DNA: TGTGCCTGGAGTAAGAGACAGGGGGCCTACAATGAGCAGTTCTTC
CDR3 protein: CAWSKRQGAYNEQFF

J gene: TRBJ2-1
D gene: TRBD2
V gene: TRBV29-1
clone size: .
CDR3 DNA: TGCAGCGTTGATGGGCTAGCGGGAGAGGTCTACAATGAGCAGTTCTTC
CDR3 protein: CSVDGLAGEVYNEQFF

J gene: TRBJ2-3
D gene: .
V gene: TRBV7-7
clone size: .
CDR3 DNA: TGTGCTAGCAGCTTAAATGCAGTGGGTGCAGATACGCAGTATTTT
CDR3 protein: CASSLNAVGADTQYF

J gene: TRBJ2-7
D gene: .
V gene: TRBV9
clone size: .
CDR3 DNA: TGTGCCAGCAGCGTAGCTTTATTAGGGCACGAGCAGTACTTC
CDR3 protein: CASSVALLGHEQYF

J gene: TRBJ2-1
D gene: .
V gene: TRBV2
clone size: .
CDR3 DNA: TGTGCCAGCAGTGAATCAGGGGTTCAGGGGAATGAGCAGTTCTTC
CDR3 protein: CASSESGVQGNEQFF